Each of the 11 T cell receptor beta chains below was sequenced from the same sample in a study of cytomegalovirus exposure and HLA in healthy donors. A multiplex PCR was run with 60 Vbeta primers and 13 Jbeta primers. The method was immunoSEQ multiplex PCR; TCRdb's version includes in-frame clones alone and lacks a portion of them. This sample's clone table lists 45,000 to 65,000 clones. The sample comprised PBMCs. All receptors come from a young man in good health and CMV-seropositive.

The V call is TRBV30, the J call TRBJ1-2; D unclear. The CDR3 sequence is 15 residues long. Germline values: CDR1 GTSNPN, CDR2 SVGIG (reference sequence). V was shortened by 2 bases and J by 2 bases, with 15 bases between the two germline ends. The DNA for the CDR3 is TGTGCCTGGAGTCTGACTAGGAAAGCCAACTATGGCTACACCTTC. This encodes CAWSLTRKANYGYTF. Complete variable domain (other parts from reference TRBV30 and TRBJ1-2): SQTIHQWPATLVQPVGSPLSLECTVEGTSNPNLYWYRQAAGRGLQLLFYSVGIGQISSEVPQNLSASRPQDRQFILSSKKLLLSDSGFYLCAWSLTRKANYGYTFGSGTRLTVV.

The chain is built from TRBV25-1 and TRBJ1-5; maybe TRBD1 (6 bases). This CDR3 is 14 amino acids long. The V gene lost 4 bases and the J gene lost 2 bases, with 9 bases spanning the gap. CDR1 and CDR2 from the germline V gene are MGHDK and SYGVNS. CDR3 sequence: CASSGGGGNQPQHF. The CDR3 nucleotides are TGTGCCAGCAGTGGAGGGGGGGGCAATCAGCCCCAGCATTTT.

The V gene is TRBV7-9, the J gene TRBJ2-1; 11 bases align to TRBD2. This CDR3 spans 15 amino acids. Germline V gene sequence: CDR1 SEHNR, CDR2 FQNEAQ (reference sequence). Losses at the gene ends were 3 bases for V and 8 bases for J; bases not matched to a gene: 6. This CDR3 reads CASSFTTSGADEQFF. As DNA, the CDR3 is TGTGCCAGCAGCTTTACGACTAGCGGGGCCGATGAGCAGTTCTTC.

The chain couples TRBV2 to TRBJ1-5, with D perhaps TRBD1 (6 bases). This CDR3 is 14 amino acids long. CDR1 is SNHLY, CDR2 FYNNEI, per germline. V was trimmed by 4 bases and J by 8 bases, leaving 15 bases between them. The CDR3 sequence: CASSVLGGEEPQHF. CDR3 in DNA: TGTGCCAGCAGTGTACTAGGGGGGGAGGAGCCCCAGCATTTT.

The V and J genes are TRBV12-5 and TRBJ2-2; 9 bases are shared with TRBD1. This CDR3 comprises 17 residues. In germline, CDR1 is LGHNT, CDR2 FRNRAP. The junction had 6 bases not matched to a gene; V was cut back by 0 bases and J by 4 bases. The CDR3 DNA reads TGTGCTAGTGGTTTGGTACGAACAGGGGGCATCACCGGGGAGCTGTTTTTT. Amino acid sequence: CASGLVRTGGITGELFF. Together with reference TRBV12-5 and TRBJ2-2, the CDR3 gives the full variable domain: DARVTQTPRHKVTEMGQEVTMRCQPILGHNTVFWYRQTMMQGLELLAYFRNRAPLDDSGMPKDRFSAEMPDATLATLKIQPSEPRDSAVYFCASGLVRTGGITGELFFGEGSRLTVL.

The chain recombines TRBV5-4 with TRBJ1-5; D may be TRBD1 (6 bases). Germline V gives CDR1 SGHNT, CDR2 YYREEE (reference sequence). Trimming removed 5 bases at V and 9 bases at J, with 15 bases between. The CDR3 is 13 amino acids. In DNA, the CDR3 is TGTGCCAGCAGTTTCGACAGGAGCGGGCCCCAGCATTTT. Its protein product is CASSFDRSGPQHF.

The chain couples TRBV7-8 to TRBJ2-7; TRBD1 matches at 7 bases. CDR3 length: 15 residues. Losses at the gene ends were 2 bases for V and 9 bases for J; bases not matched to a gene: 13. Germline V gives CDR1 SGHVS, CDR2 FQNEAQ. The DNA of the CDR3 is TGTGCCAGCAGCTTACACGGGACAGCTCCCTTGGGGCAGTACTTC. It encodes CASSLHGTAPLGQYF.

J is TRBJ2-7 and V is TRBV30; 11 nucleotides agree with TRBD1. The junction had 11 bases not matched to a gene; V was cut back by 4 bases and J by 6 bases. Germline V gene data show CDR1 as GTSNPN and CDR2 as SVGIG (reference sequence). The CDR3 spans 15 residues. Here the CDR3 reads CAWTSGQGAVSEQYF. The DNA of the CDR3 is TGTGCCTGGACCTCAGGACAGGGGGCGGTCAGCGAGCAGTACTTC.

The V gene is TRBV7-3, the J gene TRBJ2-3; a weak D match, TRBD2 (7 bases). Between the trimmed V and J ends, which lost 5 bases and 1 base, there was a span of 25 bases. This CDR3 is 19 amino acids long. Germline values: CDR1 SGHTA, CDR2 FQGTGA. The CDR3 here is CASSGGAGAEYEGTDTQYF. The CDR3 nucleotides read TGTGCCAGCAGCGGGGGGGCGGGAGCAGAATATGAGGGCACAGATACGCAGTATTTT. Using reference TRBV7-3 and TRBJ2-3 for the parts outside the CDR3, the full variable domain is GAGVSQTPSNKVTEKGKYVELRCDPISGHTALYWYRQSLGQGPEFLIYFQGTGAADDSGLPNDRFFAVRPEGSVSTLKIQRTERGDSAVYLCASSGGAGAEYEGTDTQYFGPGTRLTVL.

This sequence joins TRBV7-9 and TRBJ1-2; a possible D gene is TRBD1 (6 bases). V was trimmed by 1 base and J by 8 bases, leaving 8 bases between them. CDR1 is SEHNR and CDR2 is FQNEAQ in the germline V gene (reference sequence). The CDR3 spans 12 residues. The CDR3 protein is CASSLDGQGYTF. The DNA of the CDR3 is TGTGCCAGCAGCTTAGATGGACAGGGCTACACCTTC.

The genes are TRBV19 and TRBJ2-7, with a possible D match to TRBD2 (6 bases). The CDR3 is 15 residues long. Germline CDR1 reads LNHDA; CDR2 reads SQIVND (reference sequence). V dropped 5 bases and J dropped 3 bases, with 17 bases sitting between them. Written as DNA, the CDR3 is TGTGCCAGTAGTCCCCTCGGGACTTTCGGCTACGAGCAGTACTTC. Translating it yields CASSPLGTFGYEQYF.